This TCR beta chain comes out of a study of patients and donors after allogeneic stem cell transplantation. MiXCR, applied by TCRdb to the RT-PCR reads, yields one record per CDR3 protein. The sample lists 150,000 to 200,000 distinct CDR3 sequences; 41% were seen once. CDR3 length: 16 residues. The J segment lost 5 bases and the V segment lost 0 bases, leaving 8 bases of the junction unmatched. Germline loops: CDR1 SGHRS, CDR2 YFSETQ. Sequenced input: blood, either unsorted or a sorted T cell fraction (not recorded which). The chain combines TRBV5-1 with TRBJ2-1; 7 bases map to TRBD1. The clonotype was recovered from a human donor who was either an allogeneic HSCT recipient or a stem cell or donor lymphocyte infusion donor (not recorded which). It is not recorded whose cells these are; they may come from a transplant donor. CDR3 DNA sequence: TGCGCCAGCAGCTTGGCCGCCGCAGGGGGAAACAATGAGCAGTTCTTC. As protein: CASSLAAAGGNNEQFF.